This T cell receptor beta chain comes out of a study of T cells in Graves' hyperthyroidism and ophthalmopathy (dated by TCRdb to 2018 to 2020). Context from the whole study: Peripheral blood was sampled at the time of initial diagnosis, prior to any treatment. To identify TCR V-J signatures that set the groups apart, the researchers used a discovery cohort of more than 95 patients, made up of around 42 with Graves' ophthalmopathy and 55 to 65 with stable Graves' hyperthyroidism. In roughly six Graves' hyperthyroidism patients, the study also compared T-cell repertoires from thyroid tissue with T-cell repertoires from blood. The approximately 100 discovery patients were randomly split 7:3 into training and test sets. An independent validation cohort of fewer than 20 hyperthyroidism patients and 17 patients who later progressed to ophthalmopathy tested prospective prediction of ophthalmopathy. According to the paper, TCR Vbeta CDR3 sequencing was carried out on 135 peripheral blood samples, which came from over 40 ophthalmopathy, 75 to 80 hyperthyroidism and some 17 progressor patients. After blood sampling, hyperthyroidism patients were treated with methimazole at a starting dose of 30 mg daily, and ophthalmopathy patients were treated with high-dose intravenous methylprednisolone. General conclusions and limits of the study: In validation, the model predicted progression to ophthalmopathy with approximately 69% sensitivity and 72% to 75% specificity, a median of 6.5 months before onset. No statistical method was used to fix the sample size in advance, and group allocation was not hidden from the investigators. Most expanded thyroid clonotypes (frequency above 0.001) were also detected in blood, a finding suggesting that blood repertoires may reflect thyroid immune responses. A 13 V-J signature model separated ophthalmopathy from stable hyperthyroidism, with about 90% sensitivity and 81.08% specificity in cross-validation and 80%/75% in testing.

The CDR3 numbers 15 residues from cysteine through phenylalanine. Solely the CDR3 DNA is kept, with 45 bases framed from the first base. Looking up the germline V gene (reference sequence) yields CDR1 DFQATT and CDR2 SNEGSKA. V loses 0 bases at its end and J loses 3 bases; junction bases beyond the gene matches: 4. The table lists this clonotype with many counts. Its cognate antigen has yet to be identified. Base qualities are not at hand, and no much larger clone is one base apart. Amplification of TCR beta CDR3 regions was carried out from RNA transcripts. A first-round RT-PCR of the TCR CDR3 used the HTBI primer set with the Qiagen OneStep RT-PCR kit. Libraries were constructed in a second round of multiplex PCR, after which size selection and purification were performed. The libraries were sequenced on an Illumina HiSeq2000 using paired-end 100 bp reads. The authors' pipeline ran thus. SOAPnuke was used to process the raw data, throwing out any read that contained adapters or uncalled bases, had a mean Phred below 15, or lacked an exact constant-primer or identifier match. COPE v1.2.5 was used to merge high-quality paired reads, and clonotypes were defined as unique nucleotide sequences. MiTCR v1.1 was used to align the clonotypes against IMGT TRBV, TRBD and TRBJ reference segments. Only V-J combinations with frequency above 0.0001, covering 98% to 99.2% of repertoires, were analysed. A TCS score was defined as the ratio of F50 (clonal expansion) to E x V (chaos), with BLOSUM62-based TCRdist applied between CDR3 peptides within each V-J. Welch's t-statistics and random forest reduced fewer than 600 V-J features to fewer than 15, which were used in a naive Bayes classifier (R e1071). The public reads were reprocessed in TCRdb via fastp at Q25 and MiXCR, keeping in-frame beta chains. Under each unique CDR3 protein, matching rows form one entry showing the most common genes and DNA. None of the V and J calls come from the authors' own analysis; TCRdb made them. This sample is represented by a few hundred thousand distinct CDR3 sequences; about 15% of them were singletons. The ten largest account for 7.3% of the sample.

Stable Graves' hyperthyroidism was defined as the absence of progression to ophthalmopathy over 18 months of follow-up. Hyperthyroidism patients were newly diagnosed, had a disease duration of under 2 months, and were aged 18 to 65 years. Exclusion was applied to patients with uncontrolled infections, other autoimmune diseases, pregnancy or lactation. Diagnoses were established on the basis of clinical symptoms, serum thyroxine and TRAb, thyroid ultrasound, and orbital computed tomography. PBMCs were isolated from 7.5 to 10 ml of fresh peripheral blood by Ficoll-Paque density gradient centrifugation. Trizol reagent was used to extract total RNA, and RNA quality was then checked on an Agilent 2100 Bioanalyzer.

Sequences were obtained from blood. The TCR was taken from a woman aged 30 to 39 with Graves' hyperthyroidism. The sequence links TRBV20-1 to TRBJ2-7, and TRBD2 matches 11 of the central bases. This receptor has the CDR3 CSARDVLAGDYEQYF. The DNA sequence is TGCAGTGCTAGAGATGTACTAGCGGGAGACTACGAGCAGTACTTC.